This TCR beta chain was observed in a study of lymphopenia after photon versus proton radiotherapy. Study results and caveats: Larger post-nadir TCR diversity loss correlated inversely with survival in deceased patients. Oligoclonal CD8+ Temra expansion after nadir drove photon patients' diversity drop. Photon-treated patients lost naive T cells and TCR diversity; proton-treated stayed stable.

The repertoire was sequenced with immunoSEQ multiplex PCR; TCRdb's copy has only in-frame clones and lacks some. The sample records some 16,000 clones, less than 90% being singletons. The length of the CDR3 is 13 residues. V gave up 2 bases and J gave up 4 bases, with 8 bases separating them. Per the germline V gene, CDR1 is MNHNY and CDR2 is SVGAGI (reference sequence). Notes on this clone: Its antigen is still unknown.

Sequencing used peripheral blood, obtained from a patient treated with proton-based radiotherapy. The chain carries TRBV6-6 and TRBJ1-2, with D hard to call. This clonotype was sampled from a woman aged 55 to 70 with cholangiocarcinoma. Some clones in this sample may be carry-over from other donors' samples. The CDR3 spells CASSYAAVYGYTF. The CDR3 DNA is TGTGCCAGCAGTTACGCGGCAGTCTATGGCTACACCTTC.